This T cell receptor beta chain comes out of a study of T cells in localized non-small cell lung cancer. Whole-study results and caveats: T cell clonality was highest in uninvolved adjacent lung, above tumor. Appearing in adjacent lung were a median about 60 of the top 100 tumor clones. Higher blood T cell density went with longer overall survival.

Sequenced by immunoSEQ multiplex PCR; TCRdb stores in-frame clones only, minus some. The sample yields some 27,000 clones, 70% to 90% seen once. Regarding this clone: The target antigen is unknown.

Here the sequenced sample was peripheral blood, taken before any cancer treatment. This sequence originates from a female donor older than 55 with stage III squamous cell lung carcinoma.

The CDR3 DNA follows: TGCGCCAGCAGTCACCGCGACAGATCGAACACTGAAGCTTTCTTT. This gives the protein CASSHRDRSNTEAFF. The rearrangement uses TRBV23-1 and TRBJ1-1; a weak D match, TRBD1 (5 bases). TRBV23-1 is annotated as an ORF whose role is uncertain. Trimming removed 3 bases at V and 1 base at J, with 12 bases between. The CDR3 consists of 15 residues.